One sample yielded the 22 T cell receptor beta chains listed below, sequenced in a study of TIL therapy for anti-PD-1-resistant metastatic lung cancer. Time point denoted: pre-treatment sample, taken before nivolumab and TIL therapy. Tumor tissue came from excised metastases, mostly pleural nodules or supraclavicular lymph nodes. Sequencing used immunoSEQ v3. The data were produced by immunoSEQ multiplex PCR, yet TCRdb's version contains in-frame clones alone and is incomplete. The profile shows 95,000 or so clones, about 71% of them singletons. The sequencing here drew on tumor tissue, taken at baseline. The receptors shown here come from a person between 30 and 79 years old with non-small cell lung cancer.

V is TRBV28 and J is TRBJ2-3; D tentatively reads TRBD1 or TRBD2 (6 bases each). Trimming cost V 7 bases and J 7 bases, with 21 bases left between them. Germline V gives CDR1 MDHEN, CDR2 SYDVKM. The CDR3 has 15 residues. The CDR3 loop is CASIGGGTSLHTQYF. In DNA, the CDR3 is TGTGCCAGCATCGGGGGCGGGACCTCACTTCATACGCAGTATTTT.

J is TRBJ2-2 and V is TRBV6-2 or TRBV6-3; D gene unclear. Germline V gives CDR1 MNHEY, CDR2 SVGEGT. The CDR3 contains 12 residues. The V end was cut by 5 bases, the J end by 6 bases, with 7 bases between. In DNA, the CDR3 is TGTGCCAGCAGTCCACTGCCCGGGGAGCTGTTTTTT. Translated: CASSPLPGELFF.

The V and J genes are TRBV7-6 and TRBJ2-3; TRBD1 aligns across 11 bases. Unmatched junction bases numbered 6, after V lost 4 bases and J lost 6 bases. The germline gives CDR1 SGHVS, CDR2 FNYEAQ. The CDR3 is made up of 15 amino acids. The CDR3 reads CASSSDRGQTDTQYF. The CDR3 DNA is TGTGCCAGCAGCTCGGACAGGGGGCAAACCGATACGCAGTATTTT.

The chain recombines TRBV7-2 with TRBJ2-1, with D hard to call. Trimming took off 2 bases at V and 2 bases at J, with 7 bases between the two ends. The CDR3 totals 14 residues. The V gene's germline CDR1 is SGHTA and CDR2 FQGNSA. CDR3 in DNA: TGTGCCAGCAGCTTACGGCCTACCTACAATGAGCAGTTCTTC. It yields the protein CASSLRPTYNEQFF. The full variable domain, in which reference TRBV7-2 and TRBJ2-1 provide the parts outside the CDR3, is GAGVSQSPSNKVTEKGKDVELRCDPISGHTALYWYRQSLGQGLEFLIYFQGNSAPDKSGLPSDRFSAERTGGSVSTLTIQRTQQEDSAVYLCASSLRPTYNEQFFGPGTRLTVL.

This rearrangement joins TRBV29-1 to TRBJ2-1, with 7 positions matching TRBD1. Germline values: CDR1 SQVTM, CDR2 ANQGSEA. Trimming removed 3 bases from V and 6 bases from J; junction bases left unmatched: 8. CDR3 length: 14 amino acids. DNA of the CDR3: TGCAGCGTTGAGTTAGGGGGCGCCTTCAATGAGCAGTTCTTC. Its translation is CSVELGGAFNEQFF.

The V and J genes are TRBV7-8 and TRBJ1-1; 8 nucleotides line up with TRBD1. CDR3 length equals 15 residues. Per germline, CDR1 SGHVS and CDR2 FQNEAQ. J was trimmed by 1 base and V by 5 bases; bases with no gene match: 6. The CDR3 DNA sequence: TGTGCCAGCAGCCGAGGGGACAGGCAGAACACTGAAGCTTTCTTT. As protein: CASSRGDRQNTEAFF.

The V and J genes are TRBV28 and TRBJ2-7; D not resolved. Germline V gives CDR1 MDHEN, CDR2 SYDVKM. V gave up 4 bases and J gave up 3 bases, with 10 bases separating them. This CDR3 region has 13 residues. CDR3 sequence: CASSSPKGYEQYF. The CDR3 region has the DNA TGTGCCAGCAGTTCCCCCAAGGGCTACGAGCAGTACTTC.

The chain couples TRBV28 to TRBJ2-7; TRBD2 matches at 13 bases. V was pared by 10 bases and J by 3 bases, with 18 bases of the junction left unmatched. This CDR3 has 18 residues. Germline V lookup: CDR1 MDHEN, CDR2 SYDVKM. The CDR3 loop reads CATSPLAGGNKEVYEQYF. CDR3 bases: TGTGCCACCTCCCCACTAGCGGGAGGGAATAAGGAAGTCTACGAGCAGTACTTC.

This clone was found once. This chain links TRBV5-1 with TRBJ1-2; no clear D. Germline V gene data show CDR1 as SGHRS and CDR2 as YFSETQ. V lost 7 bases and J lost 5, with 9 bases in between. CDR3 size: 11 residues. CDR3 protein: CASGRGYGYTF. In nucleotides, the CDR3 is TGCGCCAGCGGTCGTGGGTATGGCTACACCTTC.

The chain combines TRBV10-2 with TRBJ2-3; the match to TRBD1 covers 10 bases. The CDR3 extends over 15 amino acids. Germline V gives CDR1 WSHSY, CDR2 SAAADI. Unmatched junction bases numbered 8, after V lost 7 bases and J lost 4 bases. CDR3 DNA sequence: TGCGCCAGCACGTTGGGACAGGGGTACCCAGATACGCAGTATTTT. Its translation is CASTLGQGYPDTQYF.

The chain links TRBV15 to TRBJ2-7; D is perhaps TRBD1 (5 bases). Germline V gene lookup returns CDR1 LNHNV and CDR2 YYDKDF (reference sequence). Trimming removed 0 bases at V and 5 bases at J, with 14 bases between. This CDR3 is built from 15 residues. CDR3 sequence: CATSRDGQGNDEQYF. The CDR3 DNA is TGTGCCACCAGCAGAGATGGTCAGGGTAACGACGAGCAGTACTTC.

This clone came up a few times. The V gene is TRBV7-8, the J gene TRBJ2-2; 11 nucleotides match TRBD2. CDR1 SGHVS and CDR2 FQNEAQ come from the germline V gene. V gave up 5 bases and J gave up 2 bases; unmatched junction bases: 10. CDR3 length equals 18 residues. The CDR3 DNA is TGTGCCAGCAGCCAAGAGCCTAGCGGGGGGTTAAACACCGGGGAGCTGTTTTTT. It encodes CASSQEPSGGLNTGELFF. Full variable domain (remainder filled in from reference TRBV7-8 and TRBJ2-2): GAGVSQSPRYKVAKRGQDVALRCDPISGHVSLFWYQQALGQGPEFLTYFQNEAQLDKSGLPSDRFFAERPEGSVSTLKIQRTQQEDSAVYLCASSQEPSGGLNTGELFFGEGSRLTVL.

The chain recombines TRBV15 with TRBJ2-5; 7 positions agree with TRBD1. The ends lost 1 base at V and 8 bases at J; junction bases unmatched: 7. The germline V gene has CDR1 LNHNV and CDR2 YYDKDF (reference sequence). This CDR3 region has 14 residues. As DNA, the CDR3 is TGTGCCACCAGCAGAGGGGGGACAGAGTCAACCCAGTACTTC. This codes for CATSRGGTESTQYF. Filled out from reference TRBV15 and TRBJ2-5, the complete variable domain reads DAMVIQNPRYQVTQFGKPVTLSCSQTLNHNVMYWYQQKSSQAPKLLFHYYDKDFNNEADTPDNFQSRRPNTSFCFLDIRSPGLGDTAMYLCATSRGGTESTQYFGPGTRLLVL.

The genes are TRBV6-1 and TRBJ2-7; no clear D gene. CDR1 is MNHNS, CDR2 SASEGT, per germline. The length of the CDR3 is 14 residues. Trimming took off 2 bases at V and 0 bases at J, with 8 bases between the two ends. The CDR3 spells CASSERVRSYEQYF. The CDR3 nucleotides read TGTGCCAGCAGTGAAAGAGTTCGCTCCTACGAGCAGTACTTC.

The gene calls are TRBV6-6 and TRBJ1-5, with D unresolved. Trimming pared 7 bases from V and 7 bases from J, leaving 14 bases between. CDR3 length: 13 amino acids. CDR1 and CDR2 (germline): MNHNY, SVGAGI (reference sequence). CDR3 sequence reads: CASTAGVGQPQHF. In nucleotides, the CDR3 is TGTGCCAGCACCGCCGGTGTTGGGCAGCCCCAGCATTTT.

The rearrangement joins TRBV6-5 to TRBJ2-3; 10 bases fit TRBD2. CDR3 length equals 16 residues. Germline CDR1 MNHEY, CDR2 SVGAGI. V lost 0 bases and J lost 9; bases outside the gene matches: 9. For the CDR3, the DNA is TGTGCCAGCAGTTACTCGCCCCAACTAGCGGGGATCACGCAGTATTTT. It codes for CASSYSPQLAGITQYF.

CDR3 protein: CSVWTRQGVQETQYF. The CDR3 coding sequence is TGCAGCGTTTGGACGAGGCAGGGGGTCCAAGAGACCCAGTACTTC. This chain uses TRBV29-1 with TRBJ2-5; the match to TRBD1 covers 7 bases. CDR3 length: 15 amino acids. The germline gives CDR1 SQVTM, CDR2 ANQGSEA. V lost 5 bases, J lost 1 base, and 10 bases stayed unmatched.

This clone was observed once. J is TRBJ2-7 and V is TRBV5-1, with 8 bases identical to TRBD2. The CDR3 covers 16 residues. CDR1 and CDR2 from the germline V gene are SGHRS and YFSETQ. J gave up 0 bases and V 3 bases, and 8 bases lay outside the gene matches. Here the CDR3 reads CASSWLSGANSYEQYF. The CDR3 nucleotides read TGCGCCAGCAGCTGGCTTAGCGGGGCCAACTCCTACGAGCAGTACTTC.

V is TRBV28 and J is TRBJ2-5; D perhaps matches TRBD1 (6 bases). V lost 2 bases, J lost 2 bases, and 9 bases lay in between. Germline V lookup: CDR1 MDHEN, CDR2 SYDVKM. The CDR3 runs to 14 residues. The CDR3 DNA follows: TGTGCCAGCAGTTTAGCCAGGGGTCAAGAGACCCAGTACTTC. This gives the protein CASSLARGQETQYF.

The chain carries TRBV25-1 and TRBJ2-7; TRBD1 matches at 7 bases. Germline V gene sequence: CDR1 MGHDK, CDR2 SYGVNS. This CDR3 is 13 amino acids long. Trimming cost V 7 bases and J 2 bases; bases outside gene matches: 5. CDR3 sequence: CASMGTVTYEQYF. CDR3 nucleotides: TGTGCCAGCATGGGGACAGTGACCTACGAGCAGTACTTC.

The V gene is TRBV2, the J gene TRBJ2-5; D is tentatively TRBD1 or TRBD2 (5 bases each). V was trimmed by 2 bases and J by 9 bases, leaving 16 bases between them. Germline V gene data show CDR1 as SNHLY and CDR2 as FYNNEI. This CDR3 region has 14 residues. This chain's CDR3 is CASSERGGARSQYF. Here the CDR3 DNA reads TGTGCCAGCAGTGAACGTGGGGGTGCGCGTTCCCAGTACTTC. Supplemented by reference TRBV2 and TRBJ2-5, the full variable domain reads EPEVTQTPSHQVTQMGQEVILRCVPISNHLYFYWYRQILGQKVEFLVSFYNNEISEKSEIFDDQFSVERPDGSNFTLKIRSTKLEDSAMYFCASSERGGARSQYFGPGTRLLVL.

The table lists this clone with a count of one. The chain employs TRBV19 and TRBJ1-1, with a possible D match to TRBD1 (5 bases). The V end lost 3 bases, the J end lost 5 bases, and 10 bases lay between the germline ends. Per the germline V gene, CDR1 is LNHDA and CDR2 is SQIVND (reference sequence). This CDR3 has 13 residues. In DNA form, the CDR3 reads TGTGCCAGTAGTATCTCCAGGGAAACTGAAGCTTTCTTT. It encodes CASSISRETEAFF. The full variable domain, completed using reference TRBV19 and TRBJ1-1, is DGGITQSPKYLFRKEGQNVTLSCEQNLNHDAMYWYRQDPGQGLRLIYYSQIVNDFQKGDIAEGYSVSREKKESFPLTVTSAQKNPTAFYLCASSISRETEAFFGQGTRLTVV.